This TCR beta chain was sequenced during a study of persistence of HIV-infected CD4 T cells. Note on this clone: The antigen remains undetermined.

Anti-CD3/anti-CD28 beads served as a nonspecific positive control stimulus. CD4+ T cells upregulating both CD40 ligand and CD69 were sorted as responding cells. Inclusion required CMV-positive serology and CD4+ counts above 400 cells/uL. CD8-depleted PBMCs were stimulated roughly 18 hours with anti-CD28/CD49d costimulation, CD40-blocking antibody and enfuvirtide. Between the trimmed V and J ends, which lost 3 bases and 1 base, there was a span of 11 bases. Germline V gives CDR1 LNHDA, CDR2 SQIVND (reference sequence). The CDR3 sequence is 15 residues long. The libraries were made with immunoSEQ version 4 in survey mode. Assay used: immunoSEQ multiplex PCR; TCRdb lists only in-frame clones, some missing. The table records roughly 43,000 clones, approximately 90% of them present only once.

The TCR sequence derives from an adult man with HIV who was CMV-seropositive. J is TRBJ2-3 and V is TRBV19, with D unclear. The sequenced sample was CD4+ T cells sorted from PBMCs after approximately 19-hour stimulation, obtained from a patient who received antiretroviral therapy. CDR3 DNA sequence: TGTGCCAGTAGTATTCTGGGCGGAGGCACAGATACGCAGTATTTT. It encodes CASSILGGGTDTQYF.